These 3 T cell receptor beta chains came from one sample sequenced in a study of blood T cell repertoires in COVID-19. Profiled with immunoSEQ multiplex PCR; TCRdb holds only in-frame clones, not every one. This table has about 84,000 clones, 70% to 80% appearing once. The sample taken for sequencing was peripheral blood. The receptors here all came from a man aged 50 or older with active or convalescent COVID-19.

This chain uses TRBV28 with TRBJ2-7; 10 bases are a match to TRBD1. The germline CDR1 and CDR2 sequences are MDHEN and SYDVKM. J gave up 1 base and V 6 bases, and 6 bases lay outside the gene matches. There are 15 residues in the CDR3. The DNA of the CDR3 is TGTGCCAGCAGCCCGGGACAGGGGTTATCCTACGAGCAGTACTTC. Protein product: CASSPGQGLSYEQYF.

This clone was recorded a few times. This chain connects TRBV4-3 to TRBJ2-2; 9 bases are shared with TRBD2. V dropped 0 bases and J dropped 4; count of bases not matched to a gene: 9. Germline CDR1 is LGHNA and CDR2 is YSLEER. The CDR3 spans 18 residues. CDR3 amino acids: CASSQDLAGLAVTGELFF. The CDR3 coding sequence is TGCGCCAGCAGCCAAGATCTAGCGGGGCTAGCGGTCACCGGGGAGCTGTTTTTT.

The chain joins TRBV5-1 to TRBJ2-7, with 7 bases matching TRBD1. V dropped 1 base and J dropped 0; count of bases not matched to a gene: 4. CDR1 is SGHRS, CDR2 YFSETQ, per germline. The CDR3 totals 15 residues. The CDR3 region is CASSLRAGGSYEQYF. The CDR3 DNA is TGCGCCAGCAGCTTGCGAGCAGGGGGCTCCTACGAGCAGTACTTC.